A single sample is the source of the 29 T cell receptor beta chains below, sequenced in a study of blood T cell repertoires in COVID-19. Using immunoSEQ multiplex PCR, the repertoire was profiled, and TCRdb retains in-frame clones only, with some absent. The sample has fewer than 400,000 clones, over 70% seen once. Sequenced sample: peripheral blood. The receptors come from a man younger than 45 with active or convalescent COVID-19.

The rearrangement joins TRBV3-1 (or the pseudogene TRBV3-2) to TRBJ1-4; 9 nucleotides line up with TRBD1. The CDR3 is made up of 15 amino acids. Trimming removed 2 bases from V and 5 bases from J; junction bases left unmatched: 3. The germline CDR1 and CDR2 sequences are LGHDT and YNNKEL (reference sequence). For the CDR3, the DNA is TGTGCCAGCAGCCAACCGACAGGGGGGAATGAAAAACTGTTTTTT. Protein: CASSQPTGGNEKLFF.

At least ten counts were recorded for this clone. The chain couples TRBV6-4 to TRBJ1-6, with TRBD1 matching 9 bases. This CDR3 is 15 amino acids long. Germline lookup yields CDR1 MRHNA and CDR2 SNTAGT. The trim removed 2 bases at V and 5 bases at J, leaving 1 base unmatched. For the CDR3, the DNA is TGTGCCAGCAGTGACACAGGGGGCGATAATTCACCCCTCCACTTT. This translates into CASSDTGGDNSPLHF.

This clone was counted at least ten times. V is TRBV6-2 or TRBV6-3 and J is TRBJ2-5; 7 positions match TRBD1. CDR3 length: 16 residues. V was clipped by 5 bases and J by 2 bases; unmatched bases: 11. CDR1 MNHEY and CDR2 SVGEGT come from the germline V gene. The chain's CDR3 is CASSQAGGWDQETQYF. DNA for the CDR3: TGTGCCAGCAGTCAAGCAGGGGGTTGGGATCAAGAGACCCAGTACTTC.

The chain carries TRBV9 and TRBJ2-2; 7 nucleotides agree with TRBD2. After removal of 0 bases from V and 5 bases from J, the junction contained 4 bases not matched to a gene. Germline V gene data show CDR1 as SGDLS and CDR2 as YYNGEE. The CDR3 length is 15 residues. CDR3 in amino acids: CASSVGFGGTGELFF. The CDR3, as DNA: TGTGCCAGCAGCGTAGGCTTCGGGGGGACCGGGGAGCTGTTTTTT.

The chain joins TRBV28 to TRBJ1-2, with 7 nucleotides matching TRBD1. This CDR3 spans 13 amino acids. V dropped 5 bases and J dropped 5; count of bases not matched to a gene: 5. Germline loops: CDR1 MDHEN, CDR2 SYDVKM. The CDR3 loop is CASSPGGQYGYTF. CDR3 coding DNA: TGTGCCAGCAGTCCAGGGGGTCAATATGGCTACACCTTC.

The V and J genes are TRBV19 and TRBJ1-2; D gene ambiguous. V lost 6 bases and J 6 bases, leaving 14 bases between the germline ends. This CDR3 is built from 13 residues. Germline V gene sequence: CDR1 LNHDA, CDR2 SQIVND (reference sequence). The CDR3 DNA reads TGTGCCAGTAGAGCCCTCATGGCGGATGGCTACACCTTC. Translated: CASRALMADGYTF.

Only one count was recorded for this clone. Additional DNA sequences in this sample encode the identical CDR3. The chain couples TRBV19 to TRBJ1-1; the match to TRBD1 covers 7 bases. Trimming cost V 4 bases and J 5 bases; bases outside gene matches: 7. Looked up from germline, CDR1 is LNHDA and CDR2 is SQIVND (reference sequence). There are 14 residues in the CDR3. The CDR3 spells CASSRRGRNTEAFF. The CDR3 DNA sequence: TGTGCCAGTAGTAGGAGGGGGCGGAATACTGAAGCTTTCTTT.

The table lists this clone with a count of one. The V gene is TRBV1, the J gene TRBJ2-1; TRBD2, as called in the table, went unchecked against the DNA. TRBV1 is classified as a pseudogene. This CDR3 comprises 17 residues. The CDR3 DNA sequence: TGCACCAGCAGCCAAGTTAACGGGACTAGCTCCTACAATGAGCAGTTCTTC. This sequence encodes CTSSQVNGTSSYNEQFF.

V is TRBV11-2 and J is TRBJ2-7; a possible D gene is TRBD2 (6 bases). The CDR3 is made up of 14 amino acids. Germline loops: CDR1 SGHAT, CDR2 FQNNGV. V was clipped by 5 bases and J by 7 bases, with 18 bases between them. This CDR3 reads CASSKGLTREEQYF. In DNA, the CDR3 is TGTGCCAGCAGCAAGGGACTTACCAGGGAGGAGCAGTACTTC.

This chain connects TRBV6-4 to TRBJ2-6; D is uncertain. V gave up 4 bases and J gave up 4 bases, with 11 bases separating them. This CDR3 has 15 amino acids. Germline CDR1 and CDR2: MRHNA and SNTAGT. The CDR3 protein is CASSARVDGANVLTF. In nucleotides, the CDR3 is TGTGCCAGCAGTGCCCGGGTAGACGGGGCCAACGTCCTGACTTTC.

The rearrangement links TRBV2 to TRBJ1-2, with a weak D call TRBD1 (6 bases). CDR3 length: 14 residues. CDR1 is SNHLY, CDR2 FYNNEI, per germline. V gave up 2 bases and J gave up 7 bases, with 14 bases separating them. CDR3 DNA sequence: TGTGCCAGCAGTGAATTCGACAGGAAAGGTGGCTACACCTTC. It yields the protein CASSEFDRKGGYTF.

V gene TRBV5-1 combines with J gene TRBJ2-1; 10 nucleotides agree with TRBD1. CDR3 length equals 16 residues. CDR1 is SGHRS and CDR2 is YFSETQ in the germline V gene. The J segment lost 7 bases and the V segment lost 0 bases, leaving 7 bases of the junction unmatched. CDR3 sequence (DNA): TGCGCCAGCAGCTTGGGCCCGGGACAGGGGTTGAATGAGCAGTTCTTC. Protein sequence: CASSLGPGQGLNEQFF.

The V call is TRBV7-2, the J call TRBJ1-2, with D possibly TRBD1 on 6 matching bases. The CDR3 has 14 amino acids. Trimming removed 5 bases at V and 2 bases at J, with 12 bases between. Germline V gene data show CDR1 as SGHTA and CDR2 as FQGNSA. As DNA, the CDR3 is TGTGCCAGCAGCGGTGACAGGCTAAACTATGGCTACACCTTC. Protein sequence: CASSGDRLNYGYTF.

This chain links TRBV6-5 with TRBJ2-7, with D tentatively TRBD2 (6 bases). The CDR3 length is 14 residues. Germline CDR1 reads MNHEY; CDR2 reads SVGAGI. Trimming stripped 5 bases from V and 3 bases from J, with 14 bases between. Here the CDR3 reads CASSPSGGIYEQYF. In DNA form, the CDR3 reads TGTGCCAGCAGTCCCTCTGGCGGGATCTACGAGCAGTACTTC.

The chain joins TRBV27 to TRBJ2-4, with D unclear. V gave up 3 bases and J gave up 0 bases, with 15 bases separating them. Germline V gene lookup returns CDR1 MNHEY and CDR2 SMNVEV (reference sequence). CDR3 length: 17 residues. The CDR3 spells CASSFLYSHVAKNIQYF. The CDR3, as DNA: TGTGCCAGCAGTTTTCTTTACAGCCACGTAGCCAAAAACATTCAGTACTTC.

This sequence joins TRBV14 and TRBJ2-7; D unclear. This CDR3 has 14 residues. The germline V gene has CDR1 SGHDN and CDR2 FVKESK. V lost 2 bases, J lost 1 base, and 9 bases lay in between. The CDR3 nucleotides are TGTGCCAGCAGCCAAAATCCTTCTTCCTACGAGCAGTACTTC. This sequence encodes CASSQNPSSYEQYF. Using reference TRBV14 and TRBJ2-7 for the parts outside the CDR3, the full variable domain is EAGVTQFPSHSVIEKGQTVTLRCDPISGHDNLYWYRRVMGKEIKFLLHFVKESKQDESGMPNNRFLAERTGGTYSTLKVQPAELEDSGVYFCASSQNPSSYEQYFGPGTRLTVT.

The rearrangement joins TRBV7-8 to TRBJ1-1; D may be TRBD1 (6 bases). Germline V gene lookup returns CDR1 SGHVS and CDR2 FQNEAQ. Trimming removed 5 bases at V and 2 bases at J, with 21 bases between. The CDR3 has 17 amino acids. CDR3 coding DNA: TGTGCCAGCAGCGAAACCCTACAGGGTACTGGAAACACTGAAGCTTTCTTT. It translates to CASSETLQGTGNTEAFF.

The rearrangement uses TRBV4-2 and TRBJ1-3, with TRBD1 matching over 7 bases. Germline V gives CDR1 LGHNA, CDR2 YNFKEQ. This CDR3 is 16 amino acids long. Germline trimming cut 0 bases from V and 4 bases from J; bases unmatched to any gene: 6. DNA for the CDR3: TGTGCCAGCAGCCAAGATCACAGGGGTTCAGGAAACACCATATATTTT. This sequence encodes CASSQDHRGSGNTIYF.

The table lists this clone with a few counts. One junction end does not reproduce the germline sequence, and a read error may be involved. The V and J genes are TRBV7-2 and TRBJ2-1; the match to TRBD1 covers 9 bases. In germline, CDR1 is SGHTA, CDR2 FQGNSA. This CDR3 is built from 13 residues. CDR3 in amino acids: CASSLARTGEVIF. For the CDR3, the DNA is TGTGCCAGCAGCTTAGCACGGACAGGGGAGGTAATCTTC.

The chain employs TRBV28 and TRBJ2-1; 10 bases map to TRBD2. Germline lookup yields CDR1 MDHEN and CDR2 SYDVKM. V lost 4 bases to trimming and J lost 8 bases; unmatched junction nucleotides: 8. CDR3 length: 15 amino acids. The CDR3 region has the DNA TGTGCCAGCAGTTCCCCTAGCGGGAGTTTCGATGAGCAGTTCTTC. Amino acid sequence: CASSSPSGSFDEQFF.

This CDR3 is CASSQGAYLEQYF. DNA of the CDR3: TGTGCCAGCAGCCAAGGGGCCTACTTGGAGCAGTACTTC. V is TRBV7-8 and J is TRBJ2-7; possibly TRBD1 for D (5 bases). The CDR3 spans 13 residues. Per germline, CDR1 SGHVS and CDR2 FQNEAQ. The ends were cut back, 5 bases at V and 7 bases at J, with 15 bases in the middle.

J is TRBJ1-2 and V is TRBV30; D gene uncertain. Germline loops: CDR1 GTSNPN, CDR2 SVGIG (reference sequence). The CDR3 totals 18 residues. V lost 2 bases and J lost 0, with 22 bases in between. In DNA form, the CDR3 reads TGTGCCTGGAGTCTTCCGGGAGCTAGAATAATTTCTAACTATGGCTACACCTTC. Its translation is CAWSLPGARIISNYGYTF.

V usage is TRBV24-1 and J usage is TRBJ2-2, with TRBD1 matching 10 bases. The CDR3 spans 16 residues. J gave up 4 bases and V 5 bases, and 6 bases lay outside the gene matches. From germline, CDR1 is KGHDR and CDR2 SFDVKD. The CDR3 is CATSALGTGVTGELFF. In DNA form, the CDR3 reads TGTGCCACCAGTGCCTTAGGGACAGGGGTCACCGGGGAGCTGTTTTTT.

The chain joins TRBV27 to TRBJ1-1; 9 bases line up with TRBD1. Unmatched junction bases numbered 3, after V lost 4 bases and J lost 3 bases. The CDR3 totals 14 residues. CDR1 MNHEY and CDR2 SMNVEV come from the germline V gene (reference sequence). CDR3 amino acids: CASSWRTGDTEAFF. In nucleotides, the CDR3 is TGTGCCAGCAGTTGGCGGACAGGGGACACTGAAGCTTTCTTT.

The gene calls are TRBV7-3 and TRBJ2-3; 9 bases are a match to TRBD1. The CDR3 spans 16 residues. Germline lookup yields CDR1 SGHTA and CDR2 FQGTGA. The ends lost 5 bases at V and 0 bases at J; junction bases unmatched: 6. CDR3 DNA: TGTGCCAGCAGCCCGAAGACAGGGGGAAGCACAGATACGCAGTATTTT. Translating it yields CASSPKTGGSTDTQYF. Full variable domain (missing parts from reference TRBV7-3 and TRBJ2-3): GAGVSQTPSNKVTEKGKYVELRCDPISGHTALYWYRQSLGQGPEFLIYFQGTGAADDSGLPNDRFFAVRPEGSVSTLKIQRTERGDSAVYLCASSPKTGGSTDTQYFGPGTRLTVL.

This clone was seen only a few times. This chain joins TRBV7-2 and TRBJ1-5; a weak D match, TRBD1 (5 bases). V dropped 4 bases and J dropped 5 bases, with 12 bases sitting between them. The germline V gene has CDR1 SGHTA and CDR2 FQGNSA. CDR3 length: 14 amino acids. The CDR3 DNA reads as TGTGCCAGCAGCTCCTCCCGGACACATCAGCCCCAGCATTTT. Residues: CASSSSRTHQPQHF.

The chain employs TRBV5-6 and TRBJ1-1, with D possibly TRBD1 on 6 matching bases. This CDR3 is built from 15 residues. Germline values: CDR1 SGHDT, CDR2 YYEEEE. V shed 4 bases and J shed 4 bases, with 17 bases lying between them. CDR3 in DNA: TGTGCCAGCAGCACATACAGGGAACGAGCCACTGAAGCTTTCTTT. This codes for CASSTYRERATEAFF.

The V call is TRBV6-2 or TRBV6-3, the J call TRBJ1-2, with D possibly matching TRBD1 (5 bases). Germline V lookup: CDR1 MNHEY, CDR2 SVGEGT. Between the trimmed V and J ends, which lost 0 bases and 6 bases, there was a span of 11 bases. This CDR3 has 14 residues. The CDR3 nucleotides read TGTGCCAGCAGTTACTCGGTGGAAGGGGATGGCTACACCTTC. Its protein is CASSYSVEGDGYTF.

J is TRBJ1-2 and V is TRBV6-5; TRBD1 might be the D (6 bases). The CDR3 contains 16 residues. V lost 4 bases to trimming and J lost 6 bases, with 21 bases between them. In germline, CDR1 is MNHEY, CDR2 SVGAGI. The CDR3 protein is CASSFTAGANWDGYTF. The DNA for the CDR3 is TGTGCCAGCAGTTTCACTGCAGGGGCAAATTGGGATGGCTACACCTTC.